This T cell receptor beta chain stems from a study of cytomegalovirus exposure and HLA in healthy donors. Turning to this clone: Its specificity is unknown.

Primers: 60 Vbeta forward and 13 Jbeta reverse. Profiled with immunoSEQ multiplex PCR; TCRdb holds only in-frame clones, not every one. The sample yields under 200,000 clones, roughly 85% seen once. Broader study findings: According to the study, around 160 TCR beta chains were cytomegalovirus-associated. Immune exposure information comprised only CMV serostatus. As was reported, the classifier diagnosed cytomegalovirus status with high specificity and sensitivity. Previously analyzed data showed that most TCR beta V segments were productive at a frequency of about 90% or about 30%.

The germline gives CDR1 LNHDA, CDR2 SQIVND (reference sequence). Deletions cut 0 bases from V and 10 bases from J, with 6 bases between. This CDR3 spans 11 amino acids. Material for sequencing was PBMCs. The V and J genes are TRBV19 and TRBJ1-1; D is perhaps TRBD1 (6 bases). This TCR was sampled from a man aged 25 to 40 in good health and CMV-seronegative. In nucleotides, the CDR3 is TGTGCCAGTAGTATAGAACAGGGAGCTTTCTTT. Translated: CASSIEQGAFF.